This TCR beta chain was sequenced during a study of lymphopenia after photon versus proton radiotherapy. Notes on the study in general: Relative stability marked proton patients; photon patients lost diversity and naive cells. After lymphocyte nadir, photon-treated repertoires showed oligoclonal expansion, especially CD8+ Temra.

Note on this clone: Its antigen is not known.

Trimming took 4 bases from V and 1 from J, leaving 6 bases between them. Germline V gene data show CDR1 as SGHRS and CDR2 as YFSETQ. The CDR3 contains 14 residues. The protocol was immunoSEQ multiplex PCR, while the TCRdb copy is restricted to in-frame clones and leaves out a portion. The table has roughly 150,000 clones, 80% to 90% seen once. The chain uses TRBV5-1 and TRBJ2-6; no reliable D call. The sequence was obtained from a man between 50 and 59 years old with gastric cancer. This specimen was peripheral blood, taken from a patient treated with photon-based radiotherapy. CDR3 DNA sequence: TGCGCCAGCAGCAAGAGTTCTGGGGCCAACGTCCTGACTTTC. This translates into CASSKSSGANVLTF.